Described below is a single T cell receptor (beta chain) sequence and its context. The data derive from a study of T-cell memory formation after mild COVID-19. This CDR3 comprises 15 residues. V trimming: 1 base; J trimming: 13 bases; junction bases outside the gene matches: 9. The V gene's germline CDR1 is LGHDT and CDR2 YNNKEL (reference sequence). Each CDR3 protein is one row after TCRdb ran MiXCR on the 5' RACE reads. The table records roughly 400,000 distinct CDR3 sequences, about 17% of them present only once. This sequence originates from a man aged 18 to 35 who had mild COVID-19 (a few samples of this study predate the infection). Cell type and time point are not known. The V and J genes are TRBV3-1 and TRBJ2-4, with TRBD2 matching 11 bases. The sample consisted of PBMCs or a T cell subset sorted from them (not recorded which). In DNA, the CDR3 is TGTGCCAGCAGCCAAGGGTCCGGACTAGCGGGCACCCAGTACTTC. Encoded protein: CASSQGSGLAGTQYF.